This entry lists 19 T cell receptor beta chains sequenced from one sample in a study of neurological immune-mediated disorders. Each CDR3 protein gets one entry after TCRdb re-called the 5' RACE reads with MiXCR. The sample lists more than 70,000 distinct CDR3 sequences, roughly 10% occurring once. Time point given: longitudinal time-point 1 (baseline). The sample taken for sequencing was PBMCs. The source is a man younger than 40 in good health.

This clonotype was picked up many times. The genes are TRBV21-1 and TRBJ2-5; whether TRBD1, the table's D call, matches the DNA was not checked. TRBV21-1 is given as a pseudogene. CDR3 length: 16 residues. CDR3 coding DNA: TGTGCCAGCAGCCCCTACGAGGGGGCAGTCGGGGAGACCCAGTACTTC. This gives the protein CASSPYEGAVGETQYF.

The sample holds many counts of this clonotype. The CDR3 nucleotides are TGCAGCGTGCGGGACCCCTCGGAGACCCAGTACTTC. Protein product: CSVRDPSETQYF. J is TRBJ2-5 and V is TRBV29-1, with a possible D match to TRBD2 (6 bases). The CDR3 is 12 residues long. Germline V gives CDR1 SQVTM, CDR2 ANQGSEA. With 6 bases removed from V and 5 bases from J, the gap between germline ends came to 13 bases.

This clonotype was counted ten times or more. This chain connects TRBV6-1 to TRBJ2-1, with 10 bases matching TRBD2. V was pared by 4 bases and J by 0 bases, with 6 bases of the junction left unmatched. The CDR3 sequence is 17 residues long. Germline CDR1 MNHNS, CDR2 SASEGT. The CDR3 loop reads CASSGLAGSSSYNEQFF. Written as DNA, the CDR3 is TGTGCCAGCAGTGGACTAGCGGGCAGCAGCTCCTACAATGAGCAGTTCTTC.

Only a few counts were recorded for this clonotype. The gene calls are TRBV19 and TRBJ1-5; D unresolved. The V gene's germline CDR1 is LNHDA and CDR2 SQIVND (reference sequence). V lost 3 bases to trimming and J lost 0 bases, with 6 bases between them. The CDR3 has 14 residues. CDR3 nucleotides: TGTGCCAGTAGTATTGGGGTTAGCAATCAGCCCCAGCATTTT. Translation: CASSIGVSNQPQHF.

This clonotype was seen repeatedly, ten times or more. The chain links TRBV20-1 to TRBJ2-7, with 9 bases identical to TRBD1. J lost 0 bases, V lost 4 bases, and 4 bases had no gene match. Germline CDR1 is DFQATT and CDR2 is SNEGSKA (reference sequence). This CDR3 spans 14 amino acids. The CDR3 protein is CSAKGTGSSYEQYF. In nucleotides, the CDR3 is TGCAGTGCTAAAGGGACAGGGTCCTCCTACGAGCAGTACTTC.

This clonotype was found many times. The chain carries TRBV5-1 and TRBJ2-7; D is possibly TRBD2 (6 bases). Germline CDR1 is SGHRS and CDR2 is YFSETQ. The germline V and J ends were trimmed by 3 bases and 2 bases, with 15 bases remaining between them. The CDR3 has 15 amino acids. For the CDR3, the DNA is TGCGCCAGCAGCTGGGAAGAACCGGGGGCCTACGAGCAGTACTTC. Amino acids: CASSWEEPGAYEQYF.

Ten or more counts support this clonotype. V is TRBV10-2 and J is TRBJ2-3; tentative D call: TRBD1 (6 bases). The CDR3 length is 15 residues. Germline V gene sequence: CDR1 WSHSY, CDR2 SAAADI. V was clipped by 3 bases and J by 1 base, with 11 bases between them. CDR3 amino acids: CASSDPGQGTDTQYF. In DNA, the CDR3 is TGCGCCAGCAGTGATCCGGGACAAGGCACAGATACGCAGTATTTT.

This sequence joins TRBV20-1 and TRBJ2-5; D possibly corresponds to TRBD1 (7 bases). Germline-derived CDR1 and CDR2 are DFQATT and SNEGSKA (reference sequence). Trimming removed 2 bases at V and 1 base at J, with 14 bases between. The length of the CDR3 is 15 residues. CDR3 in DNA: TGCAGTGCTAGATGGGCAGGGGGGCTCCAAGAGACCCAGTACTTC. Amino acid sequence: CSARWAGGLQETQYF.

This clonotype occurred many times. The chain combines TRBV5-1 with TRBJ2-2; TRBD1 matches 11 bases. Losses at the gene ends were 0 bases for V and 7 bases for J; bases not matched to a gene: 2. Germline loops: CDR1 SGHRS, CDR2 YFSETQ. The CDR3 spans 15 residues. The CDR3 region is CASSLGTGGFGELFF. As DNA, the CDR3 is TGCGCCAGCAGCTTGGGGACAGGGGGCTTCGGGGAGCTGTTTTTT.

This clonotype came up many times. A much larger clone differs from this one at a single base, so this may be a read error. This chain connects TRBV9 to TRBJ2-1; 9 bases are shared with TRBD2. The V gene's germline CDR1 is SGDLS and CDR2 YYNGEE. The CDR3 extends over 16 amino acids. J lost 3 bases, V lost 3 bases, and 7 bases had no gene match. The CDR3 coding sequence is TGTGCCAGCAGCGCGACTCTAGCGGGAAGCTACAATGAGCAGTTCTTC. Translating gives CASSATLAGSYNEQFF.

J is TRBJ2-2 and V is TRBV5-1; TRBD1 agrees at 9 bases. V was pared by 0 bases and J by 2 bases, with 2 bases of the junction left unmatched. The germline gives CDR1 SGHRS, CDR2 YFSETQ. This CDR3 has 16 amino acids. The CDR3 loop is CASSLVGQGNTGELFF. In DNA form, the CDR3 reads TGCGCCAGCAGCTTGGTGGGACAGGGTAACACCGGGGAGCTGTTTTTT.

This clonotype was found many times. The V gene is TRBV5-1, the J gene TRBJ2-7; 7 bases map to TRBD2. J lost 0 bases, V lost 3 bases, and 3 bases had no gene match. Germline V gene sequence: CDR1 SGHRS, CDR2 YFSETQ. This CDR3 region has 14 residues. DNA of the CDR3: TGCGCCAGCAGCTCTGGCGGGAGCTCCTACGAGCAGTACTTC. This codes for CASSSGGSSYEQYF.

This clonotype was detected many times. The genes are TRBV20-1 and TRBJ2-3; 11 bases match TRBD1. The germline CDR1 and CDR2 sequences are DFQATT and SNEGSKA (reference sequence). The CDR3 extends over 15 amino acids. J was trimmed by 7 bases and V by 6 bases; bases with no gene match: 12. The CDR3 sequence is CSAPRAGQGGNTQYF. DNA for the CDR3: TGCAGTGCGCCCAGGGCGGGACAGGGGGGGAATACGCAGTATTTT.

This clonotype was picked up many times. V gene TRBV7-2 combines with J gene TRBJ2-7, with D unresolved. V was pared by 4 bases and J by 3 bases, with 13 bases between. This CDR3 has 14 amino acids. Germline CDR1 SGHTA, CDR2 FQGNSA. The CDR3 is CASSSDPFNYEQYF. In nucleotides, the CDR3 is TGTGCCAGCAGCTCAGACCCGTTCAACTACGAGCAGTACTTC.

This clonotype was counted ten times or more. This chain joins TRBV3-1 and TRBJ1-5; 9 bases are a match to TRBD1. After removal of 1 base from V and 0 bases from J, the junction contained 7 bases not matched to a gene. The CDR3 runs 18 residues. In germline, CDR1 is LGHDT, CDR2 YNNKEL (reference sequence). The CDR3 DNA is TGTGCCAGCAGCCAAGGGGGGACAGGGATCTATAGCAATCAGCCCCAGCATTTT. As protein: CASSQGGTGIYSNQPQHF.

J is TRBJ2-7 and V is TRBV6-2 or TRBV6-3; 8 nucleotides match TRBD1. The CDR3 covers 14 residues. CDR1 is MNHEY, CDR2 SVGEGT, per germline. J gave up 5 bases and V 6 bases, and 9 bases lay outside the gene matches. CDR3 bases: TGTGCCAGCAGCATCCGGGACAGGTACGACGAGCAGTACTTC. Encoded protein: CASSIRDRYDEQYF.

This clonotype was counted at least ten times. The chain links TRBV6-1 to TRBJ2-3; TRBD2 matches 14 bases. Germline V gene data show CDR1 as MNHNS and CDR2 as SASEGT. After removal of 6 bases from V and 1 base from J, the junction contained 6 bases not matched to a gene. The CDR3 spans 17 residues. The CDR3 spells CASRRLAGGIRTDTQYF. The CDR3 nucleotides read TGTGCCAGCAGACGACTAGCGGGAGGGATCCGCACAGATACGCAGTATTTT.

The V and J genes are TRBV2 and TRBJ1-5, with 7 bases identical to TRBD1. CDR3 length: 16 residues. Germline-derived CDR1 and CDR2 are SNHLY and FYNNEI. V trimming: 5 bases; J trimming: 2 bases; junction bases outside the gene matches: 9. The CDR3 reads CASSNTTGRRNQPQHF. The CDR3 DNA follows: TGTGCCAGCAGTAACACGACAGGGCGGCGCAATCAGCCCCAGCATTTT.

This clonotype was counted at least ten times. As the CDR3 is not closed by the conserved phenylalanine or tryptophan, this likely results from a read error. No DNA is shown, since the ends of the CDR3 on it are uncertain; the CDR3 is the one TCRdb lists. CDR3 amino acids: CSAANGATVSI. The chain employs TRBV20-1 and TRBJ2-3; TRBD1 is taken as the D call from the table, unchecked against the DNA. Looked up from germline, CDR1 is DFQATT and CDR2 is SNEGSKA (reference sequence). Counting both end residues, the CDR3 totals 11 amino acids.